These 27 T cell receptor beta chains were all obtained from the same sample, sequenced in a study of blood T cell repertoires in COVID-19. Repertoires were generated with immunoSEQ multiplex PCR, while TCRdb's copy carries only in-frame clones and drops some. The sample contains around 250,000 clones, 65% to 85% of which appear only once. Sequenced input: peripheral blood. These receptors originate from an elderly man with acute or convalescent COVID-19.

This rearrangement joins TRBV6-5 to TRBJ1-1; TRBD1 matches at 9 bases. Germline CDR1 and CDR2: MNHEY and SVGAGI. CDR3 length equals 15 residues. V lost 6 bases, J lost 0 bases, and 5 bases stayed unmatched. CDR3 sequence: CASSRQGVLNTEAFF. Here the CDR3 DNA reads TGTGCCAGCAGCAGACAGGGGGTGCTGAACACTGAAGCTTTCTTT.

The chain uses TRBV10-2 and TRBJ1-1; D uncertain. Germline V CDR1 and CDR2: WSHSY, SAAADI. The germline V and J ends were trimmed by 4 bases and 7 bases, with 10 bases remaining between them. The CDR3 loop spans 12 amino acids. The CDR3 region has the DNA TGCGCCAGCAGTGTTCCCGAGAGTGAAGCTTTCTTT. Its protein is CASSVPESEAFF.

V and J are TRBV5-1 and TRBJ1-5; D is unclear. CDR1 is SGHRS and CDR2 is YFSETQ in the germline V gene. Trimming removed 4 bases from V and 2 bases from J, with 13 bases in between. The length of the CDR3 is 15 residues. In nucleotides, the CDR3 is TGCGCCAGCAGCGAGGGATCTCAGCGCAATCAGCCCCAGCATTTT. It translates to CASSEGSQRNQPQHF.

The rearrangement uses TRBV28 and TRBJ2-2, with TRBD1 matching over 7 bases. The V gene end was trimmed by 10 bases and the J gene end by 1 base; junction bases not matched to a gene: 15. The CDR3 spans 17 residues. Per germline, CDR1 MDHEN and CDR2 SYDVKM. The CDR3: CATTNFRGTGNTGELFF. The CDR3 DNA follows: TGTGCCACCACAAATTTCAGGGGGACGGGGAACACCGGGGAGCTGTTTTTT. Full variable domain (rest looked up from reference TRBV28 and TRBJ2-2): DVKVTQSSRYLVKRTGEKVFLECVQDMDHENMFWYRQDPGLGLRLIYFSYDVKMKEKGDIPEGYSVSREKKERFSLILESASTNQTSMYLCATTNFRGTGNTGELFFGEGSRLTVL.

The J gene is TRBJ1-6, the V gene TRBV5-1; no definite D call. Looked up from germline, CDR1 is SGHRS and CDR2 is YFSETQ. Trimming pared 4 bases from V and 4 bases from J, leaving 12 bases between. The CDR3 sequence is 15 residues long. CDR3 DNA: TGCGCCAGCAGCGGGATCGGACTTTATAATTCACCCCTCCACTTT. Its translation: CASSGIGLYNSPLHF.

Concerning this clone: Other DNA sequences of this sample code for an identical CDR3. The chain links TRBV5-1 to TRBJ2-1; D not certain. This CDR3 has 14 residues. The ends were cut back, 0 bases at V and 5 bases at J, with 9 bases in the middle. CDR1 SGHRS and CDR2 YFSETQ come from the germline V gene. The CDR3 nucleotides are TGCGCCAGCAGCTTGGGTGGGCTGGACAATGAGCAGTTCTTC. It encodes CASSLGGLDNEQFF.

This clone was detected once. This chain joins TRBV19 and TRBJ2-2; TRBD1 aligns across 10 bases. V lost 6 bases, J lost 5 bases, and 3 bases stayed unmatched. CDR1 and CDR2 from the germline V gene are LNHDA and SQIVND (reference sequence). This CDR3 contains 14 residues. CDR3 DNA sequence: TGTGCCAGTAGAGACAGGGGGCGTACCGGGGAGCTGTTTTTT. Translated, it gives CASRDRGRTGELFF.

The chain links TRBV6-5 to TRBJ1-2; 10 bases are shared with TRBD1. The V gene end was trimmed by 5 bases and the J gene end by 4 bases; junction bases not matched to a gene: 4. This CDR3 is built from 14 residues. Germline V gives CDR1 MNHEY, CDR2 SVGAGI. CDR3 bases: TGTGCCAGCAGTAGGACAGGGGGGGTCTATGGCTACACCTTC. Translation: CASSRTGGVYGYTF.

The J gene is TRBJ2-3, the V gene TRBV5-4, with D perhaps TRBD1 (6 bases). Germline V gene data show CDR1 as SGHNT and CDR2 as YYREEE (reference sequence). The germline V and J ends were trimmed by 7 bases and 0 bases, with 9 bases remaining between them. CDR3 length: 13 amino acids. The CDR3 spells CASGGGSTDTQYF. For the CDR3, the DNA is TGTGCCAGCGGGGGCGGTAGCACAGATACGCAGTATTTT.

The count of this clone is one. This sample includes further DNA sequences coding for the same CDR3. The CDR3 sequence: CSVEVQFTDTQYF. In DNA form, the CDR3 reads TGCAGCGTTGAAGTTCAATTCACAGATACGCAGTATTTT. This chain uses TRBV29-1 with TRBJ2-3; D is undetermined. Germline V gives CDR1 SQVTM, CDR2 ANQGSEA. Trimming cost V 1 base and J 2 bases, with 7 bases left between them. The CDR3 runs 13 residues.

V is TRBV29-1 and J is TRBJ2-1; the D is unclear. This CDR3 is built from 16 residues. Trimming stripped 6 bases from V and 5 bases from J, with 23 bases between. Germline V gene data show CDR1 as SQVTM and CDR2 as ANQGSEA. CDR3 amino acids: CSVTLARPSANNEQFF. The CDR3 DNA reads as TGCAGCGTCACCTTGGCCCGGCCCAGCGCCAACAATGAGCAGTTCTTC.

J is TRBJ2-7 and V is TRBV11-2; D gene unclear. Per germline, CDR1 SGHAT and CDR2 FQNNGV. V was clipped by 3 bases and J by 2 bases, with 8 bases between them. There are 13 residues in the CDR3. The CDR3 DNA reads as TGTGCCAGCAGCTTGGTCCCAGCCTACGAGCAGTACTTC. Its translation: CASSLVPAYEQYF.

The CDR3 loop is CSVATGGYGYTF. DNA for the CDR3: TGCAGCGTCGCGACAGGGGGATATGGCTACACCTTC. The chain links TRBV29-1 to TRBJ1-2; 9 nucleotides agree with TRBD1. CDR3 size: 12 residues. The germline V gene has CDR1 SQVTM and CDR2 ANQGSEA. V was pared by 6 bases and J by 5 bases, with 4 bases of the junction left unmatched.

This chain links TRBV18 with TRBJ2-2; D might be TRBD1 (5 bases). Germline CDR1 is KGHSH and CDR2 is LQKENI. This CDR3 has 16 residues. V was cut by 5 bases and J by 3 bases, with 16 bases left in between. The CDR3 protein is CASSLDTYPYTGELFF. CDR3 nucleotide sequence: TGTGCCAGCTCATTGGACACCTACCCTTACACCGGGGAGCTGTTTTTT.

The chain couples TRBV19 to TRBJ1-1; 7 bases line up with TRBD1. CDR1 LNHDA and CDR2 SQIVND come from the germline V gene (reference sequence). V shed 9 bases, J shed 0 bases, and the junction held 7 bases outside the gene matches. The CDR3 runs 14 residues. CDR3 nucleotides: TGTGCCAGCGGCCAGGGGGGACTGAACACTGAAGCTTTCTTT. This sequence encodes CASGQGGLNTEAFF.

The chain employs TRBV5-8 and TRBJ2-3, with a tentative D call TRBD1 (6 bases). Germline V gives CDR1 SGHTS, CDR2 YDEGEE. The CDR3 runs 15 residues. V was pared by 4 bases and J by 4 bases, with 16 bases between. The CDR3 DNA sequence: TGTGCCAGCAGCCCTGACAGGAGCGAGTCAGATACGCAGTATTTT. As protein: CASSPDRSESDTQYF.

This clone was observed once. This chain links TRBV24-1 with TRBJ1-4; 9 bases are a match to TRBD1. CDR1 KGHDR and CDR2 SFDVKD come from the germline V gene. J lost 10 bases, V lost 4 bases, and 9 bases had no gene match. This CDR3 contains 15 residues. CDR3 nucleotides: TGTGCCACCAGTGACCACAGGGGGCTTGCGGGAAAACTGTTTTTT. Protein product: CATSDHRGLAGKLFF.

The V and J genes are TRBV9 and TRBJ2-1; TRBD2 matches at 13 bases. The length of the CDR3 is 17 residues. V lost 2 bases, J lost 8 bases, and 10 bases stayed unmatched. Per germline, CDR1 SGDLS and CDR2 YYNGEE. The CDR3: CASSVMGTSGIPHEQFF. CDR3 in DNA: TGTGCCAGCAGCGTTATGGGGACTAGCGGGATCCCCCATGAGCAGTTCTTC.

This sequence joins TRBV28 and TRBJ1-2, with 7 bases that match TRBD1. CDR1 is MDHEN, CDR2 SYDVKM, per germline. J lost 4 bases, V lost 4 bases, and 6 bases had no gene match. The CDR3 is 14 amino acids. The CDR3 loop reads CASSWETGTYGYTF. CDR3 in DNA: TGTGCCAGCAGTTGGGAGACAGGGACCTATGGCTACACCTTC.

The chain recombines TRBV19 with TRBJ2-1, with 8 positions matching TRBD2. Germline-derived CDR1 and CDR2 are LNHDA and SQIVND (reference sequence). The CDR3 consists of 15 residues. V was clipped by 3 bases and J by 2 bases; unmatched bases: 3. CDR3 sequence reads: CASSITGGAYNEQFF. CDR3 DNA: TGTGCCAGTAGTATCACGGGGGGGGCCTACAATGAGCAGTTCTTC.

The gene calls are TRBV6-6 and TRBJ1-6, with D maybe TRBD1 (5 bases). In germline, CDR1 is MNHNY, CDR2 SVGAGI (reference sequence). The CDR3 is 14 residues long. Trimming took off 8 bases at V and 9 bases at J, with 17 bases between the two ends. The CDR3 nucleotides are TGTGCCAGCCACAGCGCAGGGTATTCTTCACCCCTCCACTTT. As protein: CASHSAGYSSPLHF.

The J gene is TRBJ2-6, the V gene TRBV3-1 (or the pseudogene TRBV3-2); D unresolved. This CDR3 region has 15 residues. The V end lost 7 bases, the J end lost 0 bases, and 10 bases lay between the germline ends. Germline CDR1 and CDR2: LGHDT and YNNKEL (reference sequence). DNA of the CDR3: TGTGCCAGCACCACACAGAGCTCTGGGGCCAACGTCCTGACTTTC. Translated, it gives CASTTQSSGANVLTF.

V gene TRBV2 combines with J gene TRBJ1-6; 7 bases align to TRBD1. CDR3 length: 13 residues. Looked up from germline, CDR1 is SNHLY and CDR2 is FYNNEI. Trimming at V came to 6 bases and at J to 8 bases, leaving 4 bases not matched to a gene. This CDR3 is CASRVRGDSPLHF. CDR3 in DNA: TGTGCCAGCAGGGTCAGGGGGGATTCACCCCTCCACTTT.

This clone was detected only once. CDR3 sequence (DNA): TGTGCCAGCAGTTTACTCCCGGGACAGGGTAAATACGAGCAGTACTTC. Translating gives CASSLLPGQGKYEQYF. The rearrangement uses TRBV28 and TRBJ2-7, with 9 nucleotides matching TRBD1. This CDR3 contains 16 residues. V was clipped by 2 bases and J by 4 bases; unmatched bases: 9. Per germline, CDR1 MDHEN and CDR2 SYDVKM.

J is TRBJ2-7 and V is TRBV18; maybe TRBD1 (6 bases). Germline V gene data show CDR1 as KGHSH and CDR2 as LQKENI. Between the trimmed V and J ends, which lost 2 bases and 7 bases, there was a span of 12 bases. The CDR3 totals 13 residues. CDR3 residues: CASSPGGAGEQYF. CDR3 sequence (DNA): TGTGCCAGCTCACCAGGGGGCGCTGGGGAGCAGTACTTC.

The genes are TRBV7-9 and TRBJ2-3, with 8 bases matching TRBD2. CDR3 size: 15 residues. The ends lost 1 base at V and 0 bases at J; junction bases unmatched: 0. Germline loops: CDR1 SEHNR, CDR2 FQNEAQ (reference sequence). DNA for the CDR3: TGTGCCAGCAGCTTAGTAGCGGGGAGCACAGATACGCAGTATTTT. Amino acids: CASSLVAGSTDTQYF.

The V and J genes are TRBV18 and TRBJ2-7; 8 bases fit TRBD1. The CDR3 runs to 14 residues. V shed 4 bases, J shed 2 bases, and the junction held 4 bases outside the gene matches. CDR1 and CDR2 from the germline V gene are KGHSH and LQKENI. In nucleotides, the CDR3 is TGTGCCAGCTCACTGGCGGGACAGGCCTACGAGCAGTACTTC. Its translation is CASSLAGQAYEQYF.